The 20 T cell receptor beta chains given below trace back to one sample, sequenced in a study of cytomegalovirus exposure and HLA in healthy donors (TCRdb year 2017). Library construction relied on the immunoSEQ multiplex PCR assay. The multiplex PCR relied on a mix of 60 forward primers for TCR Vbeta segments and 13 reverse primers for TCR Jbeta segments. The table was pulled from immuneACCESS by TCRdb, which kept in-frame rearrangements only. Such tables lose some clones; where checked, under half of the loss comes from unresolved V genes, and the rest has no known cause. This sample comprises about 150,000 clones, around 63% of them detected only once. The top ten clonotypes cover approximately 1.6% of the sample. Sequenced material: PBMCs. The receptors here all came from a human donor in good health.

This sequence joins TRBV28 and TRBJ2-5; TRBD2 matches 8 bases. There are 15 residues in the CDR3. V was pared by 2 bases and J by 4 bases, with 6 bases of the junction left unmatched. Germline loops: CDR1 MDHEN, CDR2 SYDVKM. CDR3 residues: CASSLIIAGGETQYF. The CDR3 DNA follows: TGTGCCAGCAGTTTAATCATTGCGGGAGGAGAGACCCAGTACTTC.

The chain links TRBV4-1 to TRBJ2-7; 9 bases are a match to TRBD2. Germline values: CDR1 MGHRA, CDR2 YSYEKL. The trim removed 4 bases at V and 2 bases at J, leaving 6 bases unmatched. The CDR3 is 15 amino acids. CDR3 DNA: TGCGCCAGCAGCCCCAGACTAGCGGTTACCTACGAGCAGTACTTC. Translation: CASSPRLAVTYEQYF.

The V gene is TRBV7-9, the J gene TRBJ2-3, with 12 bases lining up with TRBD2. The CDR3 loop spans 19 amino acids. The V and J ends lost 5 bases and 1 base, in that order; junction bases with no gene match: 13. Germline V CDR1 and CDR2: SEHNR, FQNEAQ (reference sequence). Written as DNA, the CDR3 is TGTGCCAGCAGCCCGGGACTAGCGGGCCCCAACCGGGGCACAGATACGCAGTATTTT. This sequence encodes CASSPGLAGPNRGTDTQYF.

The chain recombines TRBV5-1 with TRBJ2-1, with a tentative D call TRBD2 (6 bases). Germline-derived CDR1 and CDR2 are SGHRS and YFSETQ. Trimming took 4 bases from V and 1 from J, leaving 12 bases between them. CDR3 length: 15 amino acids. CDR3 protein: CASSGGRGSYNEQFF. The CDR3 DNA sequence: TGCGCCAGCAGCGGAGGTCGGGGGTCCTACAATGAGCAGTTCTTC.

This clone was observed a few times. This chain connects TRBV2 to TRBJ1-4, with a tentative D call TRBD1 (6 bases). The CDR3 sequence is 16 residues long. Trimming cost V 5 bases and J 3 bases, with 16 bases left between them. Germline loops: CDR1 SNHLY, CDR2 FYNNEI. CDR3 amino acids: CASSTTGLAANEKLFF. DNA for the CDR3: TGTGCCAGCAGTACCACAGGGCTAGCGGCTAATGAAAAACTGTTTTTT. Full variable domain (rest looked up from reference TRBV2 and TRBJ1-4): EPEVTQTPSHQVTQMGQEVILRCVPISNHLYFYWYRQILGQKVEFLVSFYNNEISEKSEIFDDQFSVERPDGSNFTLKIRSTKLEDSAMYFCASSTTGLAANEKLFFGSGTQLSVL.

The chain combines TRBV5-5 with TRBJ1-3; 7 nucleotides agree with TRBD1. The germline V gene has CDR1 SGHKS and CDR2 YYEKEE (reference sequence). After removal of 3 bases from V and 9 bases from J, the junction contained 6 bases not matched to a gene. CDR3 size: 13 residues. In DNA, the CDR3 is TGTGCCAGCAGCTCCGGACAGGCGGGCACCATATATTTT. As protein: CASSSGQAGTIYF.

The CDR3 bases are TGTGCCAGCACCACGCTAGCGGTGAATGAGCAGTTCTTC. This codes for CASTTLAVNEQFF. V is TRBV27 and J is TRBJ2-1, with 7 bases lining up with TRBD2. Germline trimming cut 7 bases from V and 7 bases from J; bases unmatched to any gene: 7. Looked up from germline, CDR1 is MNHEY and CDR2 is SMNVEV (reference sequence). The CDR3 is made up of 13 amino acids.

The CDR3 protein is CASSQIQDSFSYEQYF. The CDR3 DNA reads as TGTGCCAGCAGTCAAATTCAGGACAGCTTCTCCTACGAGCAGTACTTC. The gene calls are TRBV28 and TRBJ2-7; D is possibly TRBD1 (6 bases). Germline V gene lookup returns CDR1 MDHEN and CDR2 SYDVKM. CDR3 length: 16 residues. Trimming removed 5 bases at V and 0 bases at J, with 17 bases between. The full variable domain, with the rest looked up from reference TRBV28 and TRBJ2-7, is DVKVTQSSRYLVKRTGEKVFLECVQDMDHENMFWYRQDPGLGLRLIYFSYDVKMKEKGDIPEGYSVSREKKERFSLILESASTNQTSMYLCASSQIQDSFSYEQYFGPGTRLTVT.

The chain has TRBV5-6 and TRBJ2-5; 9 bases line up with TRBD2. This CDR3 region has 15 residues. V lost 0 bases, J lost 7 bases, and 7 bases stayed unmatched. Per the germline V gene, CDR1 is SGHDT and CDR2 is YYEEEE. The CDR3 loop is CASSLEGISGRTQYF. CDR3 DNA: TGTGCCAGCAGCTTGGAGGGGATTAGCGGGAGGACCCAGTACTTC.

This clone was detected only a few times. The V and J genes are TRBV5-6 and TRBJ2-7, with 9 nucleotides matching TRBD1. This CDR3 contains 14 residues. The V gene end was trimmed by 2 bases and the J gene end by 3 bases; junction bases not matched to a gene: 3. The germline CDR1 and CDR2 sequences are SGHDT and YYEEEE. The CDR3, as DNA: TGTGCCAGCAGCTTAGGGACAGGGAACTACGAGCAGTACTTC. Translated: CASSLGTGNYEQYF.

This chain uses TRBV9 with TRBJ2-3, with no clear D. This CDR3 region has 13 residues. The V end was cut by 4 bases, the J end by 5 bases, with 11 bases between. Germline CDR1 and CDR2: SGDLS and YYNGEE. CDR3 sequence: CASSPRGVDTQYF. DNA for the CDR3: TGTGCCAGCAGCCCAAGAGGAGTAGATACGCAGTATTTT.

The CDR3 loop reads CASSQVGTGKGNTIYF. CDR3 bases: TGCGCCAGCAGCCAAGTCGGGACAGGGAAGGGAAACACCATATATTTT. This chain connects TRBV4-1 to TRBJ1-3; 9 positions match TRBD1. With 1 base clipped from V and 4 bases from J, the junction kept 5 bases outside the gene matches. Per germline, CDR1 MGHRA and CDR2 YSYEKL. The CDR3 runs 16 residues.

The V call is TRBV9, the J call TRBJ2-3; possible D gene TRBD1, 5 bases. Trimming took 5 bases from V and 5 from J, leaving 12 bases between them. The CDR3 covers 13 residues. Germline-derived CDR1 and CDR2 are SGDLS and YYNGEE. CDR3 nucleotides: TGTGCCAGCAGTGACAGTAGGATAGATACGCAGTATTTT. Encoded protein: CASSDSRIDTQYF.

In regard to this clone: No DNA is shown, since the ends of the CDR3 on it are uncertain; the CDR3 is the one TCRdb lists. The genes are TRBV9 and TRBJ2-1; the D call of TRBD2 is as the table states it, not checked on the DNA. Counting both end residues, the CDR3 totals 15 amino acids. CDR1 SGDLS and CDR2 YYNGEE come from the germline V gene. CDR3 loop: CASSVGPGGPNEQFF.

This chain uses TRBV18 with TRBJ2-1; 13 positions agree with TRBD2. J gave up 5 bases and V 4 bases, and 2 bases lay outside the gene matches. Germline V CDR1 and CDR2: KGHSH, LQKENI. The CDR3 is made up of 15 amino acids. CDR3 coding DNA: TGTGCCAGCTCACTGGGACTAGCGGGAAACAATGAGCAGTTCTTC. Translation: CASSLGLAGNNEQFF.

This chain connects TRBV7-8 to TRBJ2-3; TRBD1 matches 7 bases. CDR1 and CDR2 (germline): SGHVS, FQNEAQ. The CDR3 runs to 17 residues. After removal of 3 bases from V and 2 bases from J, the junction contained 11 bases not matched to a gene. The CDR3 region has the DNA TGTGCCAGCAGCTTTCAAATAGGACAGGATGTCACAGATACGCAGTATTTT. It translates to CASSFQIGQDVTDTQYF. The full variable domain, its missing parts supplied by reference TRBV7-8 and TRBJ2-3, is GAGVSQSPRYKVAKRGQDVALRCDPISGHVSLFWYQQALGQGPEFLTYFQNEAQLDKSGLPSDRFFAERPEGSVSTLKIQRTQQEDSAVYLCASSFQIGQDVTDTQYFGPGTRLTVL.

This clone was observed once. The chain uses TRBV6-1 and TRBJ1-2; D is unclear. The CDR3 runs to 14 residues. Germline lookup yields CDR1 MNHNS and CDR2 SASEGT. The V gene lost 4 bases and the J gene lost 8 bases, with 17 bases spanning the gap. The CDR3 region has the DNA TGTGCCAGCAGTGCACCCCTGGGAGGGTCGGGCTACACCTTC. It yields the protein CASSAPLGGSGYTF.

This chain uses TRBV5-1 with TRBJ1-1; D unclear. V was clipped by 4 bases and J by 0 bases, with 7 bases between them. In germline, CDR1 is SGHRS, CDR2 YFSETQ. The CDR3 consists of 13 residues. CDR3 in DNA: TGCGCCAGCAGCCCGAGTCTGAACACTGAAGCTTTCTTT. It specifies CASSPSLNTEAFF.

Only a few counts were recorded for this clone. This chain uses TRBV5-1 with TRBJ2-2; possibly TRBD1 for D (5 bases). This CDR3 comprises 14 residues. Germline V gene data show CDR1 as SGHRS and CDR2 as YFSETQ. Trimming shortened V by 6 bases and J by 0 bases, and 9 bases separated the two germline ends. CDR3 protein: CASTGQANTGELFF. The CDR3 region has the DNA TGCGCCAGCACCGGACAAGCGAACACCGGGGAGCTGTTTTTT.

The rearrangement links TRBV21-1 to TRBJ1-4; TRBD1, the D gene given by the table, was not confirmed from the DNA. TRBV21-1 is shown as a pseudogene. The CDR3 is made up of 14 amino acids. CDR3 protein: CASSKEGGNEKLFF. In DNA, the CDR3 is TGTGCCAGCAGCAAGGAAGGGGGTAATGAAAAACTGTTTTTT.